The rows below give T cell receptor beta chains drawn from one sample of a study of blood T cells in healthy people across ages. TCRdb redid the calling of the 5' RACE reads with MiXCR, one entry per CDR3 protein. The repertoire consists of 800,000 to 950,000 distinct CDR3 sequences, with 25% to 30% occurring once and the leading ten covering 9.5% to 13%. The sample was also reused in another study, on T cells of mothers and their children.

Sequenced material: blood. These receptors were collected from a woman in her 40s in good health. Both conserved end residues are part of each CDR3. The D gene is left open where the match is weak. Size is omitted from some rows. Given values are once, few, many or a class for expanded clones.

j_gene	d_gene	v_gene	abundance	CDR3aa	CDR3nt
TRBJ2-7	.	TRBV12-3/TRBV12-4	many	CASSFTGARSYEQYF	TGTGCCAGCAGTTTTACGGGGGCCCGCTCCTACGAGCAGTACTTC
TRBJ2-1	TRBD2	TRBV20-1	.	CSAETGLAGEYNEQFF	TGCAGTGCGGAGACCGGACTAGCGGGGGAGTACAATGAGCAGTTCTTC
TRBJ2-1	TRBD2	TRBV5-1	many	CASSFRLAGNSYNEQFF	TGCGCCAGCAGCTTCAGGCTAGCGGGGAACTCCTACAATGAGCAGTTCTTC
TRBJ1-3	.	TRBV12-3/TRBV12-4	.	CASSPPGAGGNTIYF	TGTGCCAGCTCCCCGCCAGGGGCGGGTGGAAACACCATATATTTT
TRBJ2-6	TRBD2	TRBV28	few	CASSPGGGGVLTF	TGTGCCAGCAGCCCGGGAGGAGGTGGCGTCCTGACTTTC
TRBJ2-1	.	TRBV27	few	CASSRGQSHVYNEQFF	TGTGCCAGCAGTCGTGGACAGAGCCATGTGTACAATGAGCAGTTCTTC
TRBJ2-1	.	TRBV7-2	.	CASSSTGGGRSYNEQFF	TGTGCCAGCAGCTCCACCGGAGGCGGACGCTCCTACAATGAGCAGTTCTTC
TRBJ1-3	TRBD1	TRBV6-5	.	CASQSGQGGNTIYF	TGTGCCAGCCAGAGCGGACAGGGGGGAAACACCATATATTTT
TRBJ1-6	.	TRBV12-3/TRBV12-4	once	CASSLRSGRNSPLHF	TGTGCCAGCAGTTTACGCTCAGGGAGGAATTCACCCCTCCACTTT
TRBJ1-1	.	TRBV6-5	few	CASSRDGGMNTEAFF	TGTGCCAGCAGCCGAGACGGGGGTATGAACACTGAAGCTTTCTTT
TRBJ2-2	.	TRBV5-1	.	CASSLATTGELFF	TGCGCCAGCAGCTTGGCTACTACCGGGGAGCTGTTTTTT
TRBJ1-2	.	TRBV5-5	many	CASSFNSYGYTF	TGTGCCAGCAGCTTCAACAGCTATGGCTACACCTTC
TRBJ1-4	.	TRBV20-1	.	CSASRMGEKLFF	TGCAGTGCTAGCAGAATGGGGGAAAAACTGTTTTTT
TRBJ1-4	.	TRBV5-1	.	CASSLVGGTTNEKLFF	TGCGCCAGCAGCTTGGTCGGCGGGACAACTAATGAAAAACTGTTTTTT
TRBJ1-1	TRBD1	TRBV5-1	.	CASSAGQGGGGAFF	TGCGCCAGCAGCGCGGGACAGGGAGGAGGAGGGGCTTTCTTT
TRBJ2-1	TRBD2	TRBV20-1	.	CSARRLAGDNEQFF	TGCAGTGCTAGACGGCTAGCGGGAGATAATGAGCAGTTCTTC
TRBJ1-4	.	TRBV20-1	many	CSARSSFNEKLFF	TGCAGTGCTAGGAGCAGCTTTAATGAAAAACTGTTTTTT
TRBJ2-5	TRBD1	TRBV5-1	few	CASSLTGQGGWVTQYF	TGCGCCAGCAGCTTGACGGGACAGGGCGGCTGGGTGACCCAGTACTTC
TRBJ2-1	.	TRBV7-9	few	CASIFGNEQFF	TGTGCCAGCATCTTTGGGAATGAGCAGTTCTTC
TRBJ2-1	TRBD1	TRBV7-6	many	CASSPLDRSSYNEQFF	TGTGCCAGCAGCCCATTGGACAGGAGCTCCTACAATGAGCAGTTCTTC
TRBJ1-1	.	TRBV9	few	CASSVVDGVNTEAFF	TGTGCCAGCAGCGTAGTCGACGGAGTGAACACTGAAGCTTTCTTT
TRBJ2-1	.	TRBV5-6	few	CASSFFQGTDYNEQFF	TGTGCCAGCAGTTTTTTCCAGGGCACTGACTACAATGAGCAGTTCTTC
TRBJ1-2	.	TRBV7-9	few	CASSPTGIANYGYTF	TGTGCCAGCAGCCCGACAGGTATCGCTAACTATGGCTACACCTTC
TRBJ2-6	TRBD2	TRBV12-3/TRBV12-4	.	CASSGAGKSAGANVLTF	TGTGCCAGCAGCGGAGCGGGGAAGTCTGCTGGGGCCAACGTCCTGACTTTC
TRBJ2-1	TRBD2	TRBV7-3	.	CASSLFPLAGGTFQSSYNEQFF	TGTGCCAGCAGCTTATTCCCTCTAGCGGGGGGGACCTTCCAGAGCTCCTACAATGAGCAGTTCTTC
TRBJ2-6	TRBD1	TRBV5-1	few	CASSLGDRAGADVLTF	TGCGCCAGCAGCTTGGGGGACAGGGCTGGGGCCGACGTCCTGACTTTC
TRBJ1-1	TRBD1	TRBV24-1	.	CATSDYYPRTGRGHTEAFF	TGTGCCACCAGTGATTACTACCCTCGGACAGGGAGGGGCCACACTGAAGCTTTCTTT
TRBJ1-1	.	TRBV7-6	.	CASSHPFKNTEAFF	TGTGCCAGCAGCCACCCCTTCAAGAACACTGAAGCTTTCTTT
TRBJ2-1	TRBD2	TRBV5-1	.	CASSLGPSGVNNEQFF	TGCGCCAGCAGCTTAGGACCTAGCGGGGTTAACAATGAGCAGTTCTTC
TRBJ1-1	.	TRBV4-3	.	CASSQVGPGAQNTEAFF	TGCGCCAGCAGCCAAGTGGGCCCGGGGGCGCAGAACACTGAAGCTTTCTTT
TRBJ1-1	TRBD1	TRBV12-3/TRBV12-4	.	CASSLIRGRNTEAFF	TGTGCCAGCAGTTTAATAAGGGGGCGGAACACTGAAGCTTTCTTT
TRBJ2-1	TRBD2	TRBV7-2	.	CASSSDGTRGRYNEQFF	TGTGCCAGCAGCTCAGACGGGACGCGGGGGAGGTACAATGAGCAGTTCTTC
TRBJ2-1	TRBD2	TRBV7-9	.	CASSSLAGGGQFF	TGTGCCAGCAGCTCCCTTGCCGGGGGGGGGCAGTTCTTC
TRBJ2-1	.	TRBV20-1	.	CSALDSLSYNEQFF	TGCAGTGCGCTGGACAGCTTGTCCTACAATGAGCAGTTCTTC
TRBJ1-1	TRBD1	TRBV6-5	.	CASSSPGQGSTEAFF	TGTGCCAGCAGTTCCCCTGGACAGGGGTCCACTGAAGCTTTCTTT
TRBJ1-2	.	TRBV5-1	.	CASSPLSTGEYGYTF	TGCGCCAGCAGCCCCCTTTCGACAGGCGAGTATGGCTACACCTTC
TRBJ2-7	TRBD1	TRBV7-2	.	CASSFNPGQGREQYF	TGTGCCAGCAGTTTTAACCCGGGACAGGGCCGCGAGCAGTACTTC
TRBJ2-3	.	TRBV7-2	few	CASSRDLQRADTQYF	TGTGCCAGCAGCCGGGACCTCCAGCGGGCAGATACGCAGTATTTT
TRBJ2-1	.	TRBV2	.	CASRDQETQFF	TGTGCCAGCAGGGATCAAGAGACCCAGTTCTTC
TRBJ2-3	.	TRBV20-1	.	CSASGQGVGTDTQYF	TGCAGTGCTAGCGGGCAGGGAGTTGGTACAGATACGCAGTATTTT